Listed below are T cell receptor beta chains from one sample, sequenced in a study of blood T cell repertoires in COVID-19. Sequencing used immunoSEQ multiplex PCR; TCRdb keeps in-frame clones, though not all of them. The sample has over 130,000 clones; around 88% are singletons. Input material: peripheral blood. These receptors were collected from a human donor in a cohort sampled during active COVID-19. Both conserved end residues are part of each CDR3. Each record gives: V gene, clone size, D gene, J gene, CDR3 DNA, CDR3 protein. A D gene is named only where the DNA matches it firmly. The size entry is marked missing in some rows and otherwise reads once, few, many or a size class.

>TRBV16|.|TRBD1|TRBJ2-2
TGTGCCAGCAGCCAAGAGAGGGGGCATCACACCGGGGAGCTGTTTTTT
CASSQERGHHTGELFF
>TRBV30|.|TRBD1|TRBJ1-2
TGTGCCTGGAGTGTGGGGTCTCCGGACAGGGGACTTCGGGATGGCTACACCTTC
CAWSVGSPDRGLRDGYTF
>TRBV9|.|.|TRBJ1-6
TGTGCCAGCAGCGTAGGTCACAGATATAATTCACCCCTCCACTTT
CASSVGHRYNSPLHF
>TRBV5-5|.|TRBD1|TRBJ1-5
TGTGCCAGCAGCCCCAGACAGGGCTGGAGTCAGCCCCAGCATTTT
CASSPRQGWSQPQHF
>TRBV15|once|.|TRBJ1-3
TGTGCCACCAGCTCCGTGACAGGACCTGGAAACACCATATATTTT
CATSSVTGPGNTIYF
>TRBV11-2|once|.|TRBJ1-2
TGTGCCAGCAGTACACCCAGGGGTTTGGGCTACACCTTC
CASSTPRGLGYTF
>TRBV7-6|.|.|TRBJ2-3
TGTGCCAGCAGCTTAAAGGGGGGGAACACAGATACGCAGTATTTT
CASSLKGGNTDTQYF
>TRBV2|.|.|TRBJ1-6
TGTGCCAGCAGGAGGGAAGTCACCTATAATTCACCCCTCCACTTT
CASRREVTYNSPLHF
>TRBV5-1|.|TRBD1|TRBJ2-2
TGCGCCAGCAGTGTTCCCATCCCCGACAGGGGGCAGTACACCGGGGAGCTGTTTTTT
CASSVPIPDRGQYTGELFF
>TRBV7-9|.|.|TRBJ2-1
TGTGCCAGCAGCCATCCCACGGGTTGGGACAATGAGCAGTTCTTC
CASSHPTGWDNEQFF
>TRBV7-9|.|TRBD1|TRBJ2-3
TGTGCCAGCAGCTTCCGGGACAGGGGGACAGATACGCAGTATTTT
CASSFRDRGTDTQYF
>TRBV5-1|.|TRBD1|TRBJ2-7
TGCGCCAGCAGCGATTCCACCGGGACAGTCTCCTACGAGCAGTACTTC
CASSDSTGTVSYEQYF
>TRBV5-4|.|TRBD1|TRBJ1-6
TGTGCCAGCAGCTCCGGGACAGGGAATTCACCCCTCCACTTT
CASSSGTGNSPLHF
>TRBV25-1|.|TRBD1|TRBJ1-1
TGTGCCAGCAGTGACCCCGGGACAGCCCACACTGAAGCTTTCTTT
CASSDPGTAHTEAFF
>TRBV14|.|TRBD1|TRBJ2-2
TGTGCCAGCAGCCGGACAGGCACCGGGGAGCTGTTTTTT
CASSRTGTGELFF
>TRBV28|.|TRBD1|TRBJ1-5
TGTGCCAGCAGGCACGGACAGGGGGAAGGCTATAGCAATCAGCCCCAGCATTTT
CASRHGQGEGYSNQPQHF
>TRBV5-8|.|.|TRBJ1-1
TGTGCCAGCAGCTTGTGGGGCAGAGAGAACACTGAAGCTTTCTTT
CASSLWGRENTEAFF
>TRBV27|.|.|TRBJ2-7
TGTGCCAGCAGTTTAGCCGGGAGAGAGCAGTACTTC
CASSLAGREQYF
>TRBV4-2|.|TRBD1|TRBJ1-6
TGTGCCAGCAGCCACCCGGAGAGTACAGGGGGCGATAATTCACCCCTCCACTTT
CASSHPESTGGDNSPLHF
>TRBV28|.|TRBD1|TRBJ1-2
TGTGCCAGCAGTTCCCCCAGGGGGCAGGGCAAAGGCTACACCTTC
CASSSPRGQGKGYTF
>TRBV5-1|.|.|TRBJ2-7
TGCGCCAGCAGCTTGGCCGGGGGTAACCCCTACGAGCAGTACTTC
CASSLAGGNPYEQYF
>TRBV9|.|TRBD2|TRBJ2-1
TGTGCCAGCAGCGTATTGAGCGGGGGGTCCGATGAGCAGTTCTTC
CASSVLSGGSDEQFF